This T cell receptor (beta chain) is drawn from a study of T cells after yellow fever vaccination. A single record per CDR3 protein comes from TCRdb applying MiXCR to the 5' RACE reads. The sample carries approximately 550,000 distinct CDR3 sequences, about 13% recorded once. The study's findings and limits: Reappearance after the booster was seen for most primary-vaccination clones, at 96% CD4 and 75% to 90% CD8.

The sample holds a few counts of this clonotype. As yet, its antigen is unknown. V shed 3 bases and J shed 3 bases, with 14 bases lying between them. This CDR3 spans 15 amino acids. CDR1 and CDR2 from the germline V gene are SGHRS and YFSETQ. The sample was PBMCs, taken on the day of the yellow fever booster vaccination. The TCR sequence derives from a man aged 25 to 40 who received the YFV17D yellow fever vaccine. The rearrangement uses TRBV5-1 and TRBJ2-3; D is uncertain. This CDR3 is CASSSVDRRTDTQYF. CDR3 coding DNA: TGCGCCAGCAGCTCCGTGGACCGTAGGACAGATACGCAGTATTTT.